These T cell receptor beta chains were read from a single sample in a study of beta chain features in type 1 diabetes. Repertoires were generated with immunoSEQ multiplex PCR, while TCRdb's copy carries only in-frame clones and drops some. The table has about 900,000 clones, 15% to 20% seen once. Sequenced input: naive CD4+ T cells from blood. Receptor source: a woman younger than 30 in good health. The CDR3 runs from the conserved cysteine through the conserved F or W. The D gene is left open where the match is weak. The size of a clone is reported for some rows only, either as once, few or many, or as a class for expanded clones.

J gene: TRBJ2-3
V gene: TRBV18
D gene: TRBD1
clone size: few
CDR3 DNA: TGTGCCAGCTCCCCCCCGACAGGGGGTAGGGATACGCAGTATTTT
CDR3 protein: CASSPPTGGRDTQYF

J gene: TRBJ1-1
V gene: TRBV18
D gene: -
clone size: -
CDR3 DNA: TGTGCCAGCTCACCACCGGGCAGGCCGGTCTTTGCTGAAGCTTTCTTT
CDR3 protein: CASSPPGRPVFAEAFF

J gene: TRBJ2-1
V gene: TRBV4-3
D gene: -
clone size: few
CDR3 DNA: TGCGCCAGCAGCCGGGGGACCTGGAACCCCGGTGAGCAGTTCTTC
CDR3 protein: CASSRGTWNPGEQFF

J gene: TRBJ1-1
V gene: TRBV15
D gene: -
clone size: few
CDR3 DNA: TGTGCCACCAGCAGAGATCTTGGCACTGAAGCTTTCTTT
CDR3 protein: CATSRDLGTEAFF

J gene: TRBJ2-7
V gene: TRBV11-1
D gene: TRBD2
clone size: -
CDR3 DNA: TGTGCCAGCAGCCCGGGACTAGGATACGAGCAGTACTTC
CDR3 protein: CASSPGLGYEQYF

J gene: TRBJ2-7
V gene: TRBV5-1
D gene: -
clone size: -
CDR3 DNA: TGCGCCAGCAGCTTATTTGACGAGCAGTACTTC
CDR3 protein: CASSLFDEQYF

J gene: TRBJ1-2
V gene: TRBV7-2
D gene: TRBD1
clone size: -
CDR3 DNA: TGTGCCAGCAGCTTAGGAGAGGGGGCGTTTGGCTACACCTTC
CDR3 protein: CASSLGEGAFGYTF

J gene: TRBJ2-3
V gene: TRBV28
D gene: -
clone size: -
CDR3 DNA: TGTGCCAGCAGTTTCCGACAGGGAGGCGCAGATACGCAGTATTTT
CDR3 protein: CASSFRQGGADTQYF

J gene: TRBJ2-5
V gene: TRBV21-1
D gene: -
clone size: -
CDR3 DNA: TGTGCCAGCTCAAAAGAGACCCAGTACTTC
CDR3 protein: CASSKETQYF

J gene: TRBJ2-5
V gene: TRBV7-9
D gene: TRBD2
clone size: -
CDR3 DNA: TGTGCCAGCAGCTTAGGACTAGCTGAAGAGACCCAGTACTTC
CDR3 protein: CASSLGLAEETQYF

J gene: TRBJ2-7
V gene: TRBV7-9
D gene: TRBD2
clone size: few
CDR3 DNA: TGTGCCAGCAGCCCCCTTCCCCGGCTAGCGGGAGAAACGTACGAGCAGTACTTC
CDR3 protein: CASSPLPRLAGETYEQYF

J gene: TRBJ2-1
V gene: TRBV29-1
D gene: -
clone size: -
CDR3 DNA: TGCAGCGTTGGTTTGCGCTTCAATGAGCAGTTCTTC
CDR3 protein: CSVGLRFNEQFF

J gene: TRBJ2-5
V gene: TRBV28
D gene: TRBD1
clone size: few
CDR3 DNA: TGTGCCAGCAGTCAAACAAGACAGGGCCAAGAGACCCAGTACTTC
CDR3 protein: CASSQTRQGQETQYF

J gene: TRBJ1-2
V gene: TRBV29-1
D gene: -
clone size: few
CDR3 DNA: TGCAGCGTTGTGGGGGTGGGTCACGGCGGCTACACCTTC
CDR3 protein: CSVVGVGHGGYTF

J gene: TRBJ2-1
V gene: TRBV7-2
D gene: TRBD2
clone size: -
CDR3 DNA: TGTGCCAGCAGCTTAGTGACTAGCGGGAGTGAGCAGTTCTTC
CDR3 protein: CASSLVTSGSEQFF

J gene: TRBJ1-5
V gene: TRBV6-6
D gene: TRBD1
clone size: few
CDR3 DNA: TGTGCCAGCAGTACCATACAGGGGGCCGGGCCCCAGCATTTT
CDR3 protein: CASSTIQGAGPQHF

J gene: TRBJ1-5
V gene: TRBV6-1
D gene: TRBD1
clone size: -
CDR3 DNA: TGTGCCAGCAGGGGACAGGACAATCAGCCCCAGCATTTT
CDR3 protein: CASRGQDNQPQHF

J gene: TRBJ1-1
V gene: TRBV4-3
D gene: -
clone size: few
CDR3 DNA: TGCGCCAGCAGCCAAGAATTGACCAACCGAGCTTTCTTT
CDR3 protein: CASSQELTNRAFF

J gene: TRBJ2-7
V gene: TRBV5-6
D gene: -
clone size: -
CDR3 DNA: TGTGCCAGCAGCTTGTTGGGACAAGAAATACCCTACGAGCAGTACTTC
CDR3 protein: CASSLLGQEIPYEQYF

J gene: TRBJ2-6
V gene: TRBV11-2
D gene: -
clone size: few
CDR3 DNA: TGTGCCAGCAGTTATGGGGCCATGAGCTCTGGGGCCAACGTCCTGACTTTC
CDR3 protein: CASSYGAMSSGANVLTF

J gene: TRBJ1-1
V gene: TRBV6-6
D gene: -
clone size: -
CDR3 DNA: TGTGCCAGCAGAGGAACAGAGAACACTGAAGCTTTCTTT
CDR3 protein: CASRGTENTEAFF

J gene: TRBJ1-5
V gene: TRBV28
D gene: -
clone size: few
CDR3 DNA: TGTGCCAGCAGTTCCCCCCTAGGGTTGTCCCAGCATTTT
CDR3 protein: CASSSPLGLSQHF

J gene: TRBJ2-2
V gene: TRBV6-5
D gene: TRBD1
clone size: few
CDR3 DNA: TGTGCCAGCAGTTACTCGGACAGGCCGAACACCGGGGAGCTGTTTTTT
CDR3 protein: CASSYSDRPNTGELFF

J gene: TRBJ2-5
V gene: TRBV18
D gene: -
clone size: -
CDR3 DNA: TGTGCCAGCTCACTTTACCAAGAGACCCAGTACTTC
CDR3 protein: CASSLYQETQYF

J gene: TRBJ2-3
V gene: TRBV9
D gene: TRBD1
clone size: few
CDR3 DNA: TGTGCCAGCAGTGAAACAGGGGGCTTAGATACGCAGTATTTT
CDR3 protein: CASSETGGLDTQYF

J gene: TRBJ2-6
V gene: TRBV6-1
D gene: -
clone size: -
CDR3 DNA: TGTGCCAGCAGTGAACTTAGATTCTCTGGGGCCAACGTCCTGACTTTC
CDR3 protein: CASSELRFSGANVLTF

J gene: TRBJ2-5
V gene: TRBV2
D gene: TRBD2
clone size: -
CDR3 DNA: TGTGCCAGCAGCCTGACTAGCGGGAGGGAGACCCAGTACTTC
CDR3 protein: CASSLTSGRETQYF

J gene: TRBJ2-2
V gene: TRBV9
D gene: -
clone size: -
CDR3 DNA: TGTGCCAGCACCTCCGAGGTCTCTTGGGCCGGGGAGCTGTTTTTT
CDR3 protein: CASTSEVSWAGELFF

J gene: TRBJ2-1
V gene: TRBV13
D gene: TRBD2
clone size: -
CDR3 DNA: TGTGCCAGCAGCTCATTACTAGCGGGAGGGGTCGATGAGCAGTTCTTC
CDR3 protein: CASSSLLAGGVDEQFF

J gene: TRBJ2-5
V gene: TRBV11-2
D gene: -
clone size: -
CDR3 DNA: TGTGCCAGCAGCTTTTTTCAAGAGACCCAGTACTTC
CDR3 protein: CASSFFQETQYF

J gene: TRBJ1-3
V gene: TRBV4-2
D gene: -
clone size: -
CDR3 DNA: TGTGCCAGCAGCCAAGAGGCAGGAGGCTCTGGAAACACCATATATTTT
CDR3 protein: CASSQEAGGSGNTIYF

J gene: TRBJ2-7
V gene: TRBV27
D gene: TRBD2
clone size: -
CDR3 DNA: TGTGCCAGCAGTCCAATGGGGACTAGCGGGAGGTACGAGCAGTACTTC
CDR3 protein: CASSPMGTSGRYEQYF

J gene: TRBJ2-1
V gene: TRBV7-2
D gene: -
clone size: few
CDR3 DNA: TGTGCCAGCAGCTTAAGTATCCAGACGGGGTTCTACAATGAGCAGTTCTTC
CDR3 protein: CASSLSIQTGFYNEQFF

J gene: TRBJ2-3
V gene: TRBV2
D gene: TRBD2
clone size: -
CDR3 DNA: TGTGCCAGCAGTCTAGCGGTGCGCACAGATACGCAGTATTTT
CDR3 protein: CASSLAVRTDTQYF

J gene: TRBJ2-3
V gene: TRBV12-5
D gene: TRBD1
clone size: few
CDR3 DNA: TGTGCTAGTGGACCCACAGGGGTTAGCACAGATACGCAGTATTTT
CDR3 protein: CASGPTGVSTDTQYF

J gene: TRBJ2-5
V gene: TRBV5-4
D gene: -
clone size: few
CDR3 DNA: TGTGCCAGCAGCTTGGACGTTAAGGCTGACAGAGAGACCCAGTACTTC
CDR3 protein: CASSLDVKADRETQYF

J gene: TRBJ2-4
V gene: TRBV28
D gene: -
clone size: few
CDR3 DNA: TGTGCCAGCAGGGACGGACGGAGAAACATTCAGTACTTC
CDR3 protein: CASRDGRRNIQYF

J gene: TRBJ2-5
V gene: TRBV28
D gene: TRBD1
clone size: few
CDR3 DNA: TGTGCCAGCACCCGCGCCAATACAGGGGCAGAGACCCAGTACTTC
CDR3 protein: CASTRANTGAETQYF

J gene: TRBJ2-7
V gene: TRBV15
D gene: TRBD2
clone size: few
CDR3 DNA: TGTGCCACCAGCAGAGAGACTAGCGGGAGAAGCGAGCAGTACTTC
CDR3 protein: CATSRETSGRSEQYF

J gene: TRBJ2-4
V gene: TRBV28
D gene: TRBD2
clone size: few
CDR3 DNA: TGTGCCAGCAGTTTATTTCTCGGCAGGGAGGGCATTCAGTACTTC
CDR3 protein: CASSLFLGREGIQYF

J gene: TRBJ2-3
V gene: TRBV28
D gene: TRBD2
clone size: -
CDR3 DNA: TGTGCCAGCACTGAACTCGGGACTACCTCCGATACGCAGTATTTT
CDR3 protein: CASTELGTTSDTQYF

J gene: TRBJ1-5
V gene: TRBV28
D gene: -
clone size: -
CDR3 DNA: TGTGCCAGCAGTCGACTGGAAGGTATTGGCAATCAGCCCCAGCATTTT
CDR3 protein: CASSRLEGIGNQPQHF

J gene: TRBJ2-1
V gene: TRBV9
D gene: TRBD2
clone size: -
CDR3 DNA: TGTGCCAGCAGCGTACTGGGACTAGCGGGAAATGAGCAGTTCTTC
CDR3 protein: CASSVLGLAGNEQFF

J gene: TRBJ2-7
V gene: TRBV7-8
D gene: -
clone size: -
CDR3 DNA: TGTGCCAGCAGCCCAGGTGGGGGTCCCTACGAGCAGTACTTC
CDR3 protein: CASSPGGGPYEQYF

J gene: TRBJ2-1
V gene: TRBV10-3
D gene: TRBD2
clone size: few
CDR3 DNA: TGTGCCATCAGCGGGACTAGCAGCAATGAGCAGTTCTTC
CDR3 protein: CAISGTSSNEQFF

J gene: TRBJ2-7
V gene: TRBV6-1
D gene: -
clone size: -
CDR3 DNA: TGTGCCAGCAGTAATAACTTACTCGAGCAGTACTTC
CDR3 protein: CASSNNLLEQYF

J gene: TRBJ2-6
V gene: TRBV29-1
D gene: -
clone size: -
CDR3 DNA: TGCAGCGCCCTAGGGGCCGGGGCCAACGTCCTGACTTTC
CDR3 protein: CSALGAGANVLTF

J gene: TRBJ1-2
V gene: TRBV19
D gene: -
clone size: once
CDR3 DNA: TGTGCCAGTAGTATAGTCCCCTCAAGACTCGGGTATGGCTACACCTTC
CDR3 protein: CASSIVPSRLGYGYTF

J gene: TRBJ2-7
V gene: TRBV28
D gene: -
clone size: -
CDR3 DNA: TGTGCCAGCAGGATGACAGGCGTAGGCTCCTACGAGCAGTACTTC
CDR3 protein: CASRMTGVGSYEQYF

J gene: TRBJ2-2
V gene: TRBV9
D gene: TRBD2
clone size: -
CDR3 DNA: TGTGCCAGCAGCGTAGGAGGACTAGCGGGTTTGACCGGGGAGCTGTTTTTT
CDR3 protein: CASSVGGLAGLTGELFF

J gene: TRBJ1-2
V gene: TRBV5-8
D gene: -
clone size: few
CDR3 DNA: TGTGCCAGCAGCTTGTTGTCCGACCTCGGTGGCTACACCTTC
CDR3 protein: CASSLLSDLGGYTF

J gene: TRBJ2-1
V gene: TRBV4-3
D gene: TRBD2
clone size: few
CDR3 DNA: TGCGCCAGCAGCCAAGGGGGACTAGCGGGAGGCAATGAGCAGTTCTTC
CDR3 protein: CASSQGGLAGGNEQFF

J gene: TRBJ1-2
V gene: TRBV6-1
D gene: TRBD1
clone size: -
CDR3 DNA: TGTGCCAGCAGTGAAGTCCGGGACAGGGTTCATGGCTACACCTTC
CDR3 protein: CASSEVRDRVHGYTF